This T cell receptor beta chain appears in the sequencing data of a study of CD8 T cells in ankylosing spondylitis. The study's findings and limits: Blood of patients with ankylosing spondylitis appeared to be characterized by a TCR beta motif of eight highly homologous variants. In synovial fluid and blood from reactive arthritis, some motif variants were previously reported.

In the case of this clonotype: The antigen remains unidentified.

The CDR3 is 16 residues long. Germline V CDR1 and CDR2: SGDLS, YYNGEE. V shed 3 bases and J shed 4 bases, with 18 bases lying between them. TCRdb reprocessed the 5' RACE reads via MiXCR and lists one record per CDR3 protein. The sample lists some 700,000 distinct CDR3 sequences; around 20% were seen once. This TCR came from a male donor with ankylosing spondylitis. Source material: blood, either unsorted or a sorted T cell fraction (not recorded which). This chain connects TRBV9 to TRBJ2-3; tentative D call: TRBD1 (5 bases). The CDR3 DNA follows: TGTGCCAGCAGCGAAGAGGTTTTTGTAGGGGCAGATACGCAGTATTTT. Its protein product is CASSEEVFVGADTQYF.